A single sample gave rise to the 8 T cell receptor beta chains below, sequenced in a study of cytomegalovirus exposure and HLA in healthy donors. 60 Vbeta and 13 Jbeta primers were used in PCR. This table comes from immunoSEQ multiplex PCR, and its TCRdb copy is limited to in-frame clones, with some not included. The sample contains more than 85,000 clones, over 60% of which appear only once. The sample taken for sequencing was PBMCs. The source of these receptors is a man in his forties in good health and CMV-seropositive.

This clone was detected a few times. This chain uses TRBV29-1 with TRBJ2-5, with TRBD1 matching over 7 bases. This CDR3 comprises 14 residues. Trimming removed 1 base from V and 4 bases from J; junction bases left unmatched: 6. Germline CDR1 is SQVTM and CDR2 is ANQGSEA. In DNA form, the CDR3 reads TGCAGCGTTGAAGGACAGGGTCCCCGAGAGACCCAGTACTTC. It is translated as CSVEGQGPRETQYF. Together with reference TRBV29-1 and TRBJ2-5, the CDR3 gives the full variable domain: SAVISQKPSRDICQRGTSLTIQCQVDSQVTMMFWYRQQPGQSLTLIATANQGSEATYESGFVIDKFPISRPNLTFSTLTVSNMSPEDSSIYLCSVEGQGPRETQYFGPGTRLLVL.

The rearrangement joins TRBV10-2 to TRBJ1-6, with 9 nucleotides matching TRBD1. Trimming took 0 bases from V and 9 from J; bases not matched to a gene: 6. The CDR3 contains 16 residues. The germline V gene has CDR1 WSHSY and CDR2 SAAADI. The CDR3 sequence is CASSESVGTGSSPLHF. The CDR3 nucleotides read TGCGCCAGCAGTGAGTCAGTGGGGACAGGGTCTTCACCCCTCCACTTT.

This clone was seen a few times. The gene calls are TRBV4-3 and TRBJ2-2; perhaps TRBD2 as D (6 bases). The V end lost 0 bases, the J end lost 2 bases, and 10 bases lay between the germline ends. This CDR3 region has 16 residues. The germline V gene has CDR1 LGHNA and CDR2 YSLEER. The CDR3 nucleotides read TGCGCCAGCAGCCAAGACGAAGGACTAAACACCGGGGAGCTGTTTTTT. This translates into CASSQDEGLNTGELFF.

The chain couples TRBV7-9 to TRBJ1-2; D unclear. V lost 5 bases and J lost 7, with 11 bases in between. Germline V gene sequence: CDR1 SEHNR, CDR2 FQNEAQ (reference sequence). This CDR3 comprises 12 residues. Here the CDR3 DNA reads TGTGCCAGCAGCCCGGGAGTGGTTGGCTACACCTTC. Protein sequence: CASSPGVVGYTF.

This chain's CDR3 is CAWSVHRTGEQETQYF. The DNA of the CDR3 is TGTGCCTGGAGTGTACACCGGACAGGGGAGCAAGAGACCCAGTACTTC. J is TRBJ2-5 and V is TRBV30; 9 bases fit TRBD1. The CDR3 covers 16 residues. The V and J ends lost 0 bases and 2 bases, in that order; junction bases with no gene match: 7. Per germline, CDR1 GTSNPN and CDR2 SVGIG (reference sequence). Combining the CDR3 with reference TRBV30 and TRBJ2-5 gives the whole variable domain SQTIHQWPATLVQPVGSPLSLECTVEGTSNPNLYWYRQAAGRGLQLLFYSVGIGQISSEVPQNLSASRPQDRQFILSSKKLLLSDSGFYLCAWSVHRTGEQETQYFGPGTRLLVL.

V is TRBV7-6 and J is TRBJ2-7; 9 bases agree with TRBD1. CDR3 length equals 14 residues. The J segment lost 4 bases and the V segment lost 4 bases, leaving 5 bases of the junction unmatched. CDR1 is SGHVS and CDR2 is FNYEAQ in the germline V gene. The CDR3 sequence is CASSSDRGAYEQYF. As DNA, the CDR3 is TGTGCCAGCAGCTCGGACAGGGGTGCTTACGAGCAGTACTTC.

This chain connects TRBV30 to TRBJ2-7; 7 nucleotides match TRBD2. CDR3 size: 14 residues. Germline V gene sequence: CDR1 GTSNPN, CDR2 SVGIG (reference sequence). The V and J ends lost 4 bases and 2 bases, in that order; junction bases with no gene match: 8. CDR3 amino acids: CAWMVSAGTYEQYF. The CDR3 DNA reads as TGTGCCTGGATGGTATCAGCGGGGACCTACGAGCAGTACTTC.

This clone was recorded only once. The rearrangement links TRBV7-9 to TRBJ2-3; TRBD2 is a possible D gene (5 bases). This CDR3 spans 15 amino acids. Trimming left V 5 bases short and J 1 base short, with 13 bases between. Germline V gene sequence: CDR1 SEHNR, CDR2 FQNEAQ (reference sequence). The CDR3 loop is CASSPRLSRTDTQYF. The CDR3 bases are TGTGCCAGCAGCCCGAGACTATCCCGCACAGATACGCAGTATTTT.